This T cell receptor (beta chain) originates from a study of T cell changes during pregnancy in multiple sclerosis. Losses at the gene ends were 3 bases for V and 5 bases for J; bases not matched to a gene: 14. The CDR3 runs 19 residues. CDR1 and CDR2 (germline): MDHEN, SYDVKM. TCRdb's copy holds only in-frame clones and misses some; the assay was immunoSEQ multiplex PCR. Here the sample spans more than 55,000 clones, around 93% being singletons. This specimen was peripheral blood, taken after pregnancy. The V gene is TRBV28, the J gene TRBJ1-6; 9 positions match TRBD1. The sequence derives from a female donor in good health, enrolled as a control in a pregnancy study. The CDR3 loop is CASSFLIPGQGRDNSPLHF. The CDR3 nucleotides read TGTGCCAGCAGTTTCTTAATACCGGGACAGGGAAGGGATAATTCACCCCTCCACTTT.